This entry concerns a single T cell receptor beta chain. This sample is part of a study of blood T cell repertoires in COVID-19. Study as a whole: Nucleic acid was either cDNA or gDNA, and it came from T cells, B-cell-depleted T cells, or PBMCs.

The CDR3 covers 16 residues. Germline V gives CDR1 SGHRS, CDR2 YFSETQ. J was trimmed by 0 bases and V by 3 bases; bases with no gene match: 4. Sequenced by immunoSEQ multiplex PCR; TCRdb stores in-frame clones only, minus some. Among some 66,000 clones listed, around 90% were seen once. The clonotype comes from a human donor in a cohort sampled during active COVID-19. Sequencing was done on a sample of peripheral blood. The V call is TRBV5-1, the J call TRBJ2-2, with 8 nucleotides matching TRBD1. The CDR3 is CASSSRGQANTGELFF. The CDR3 DNA reads as TGCGCCAGCAGCTCAAGGGGACAGGCGAACACCGGGGAGCTGTTTTTT. The variable domain in full, completed from reference TRBV5-1 and TRBJ2-2, reads KAGVTQTPRYLIKTRGQQVTLSCSPISGHRSVSWYQQTPGQGLQFLFEYFSETQRNKGNFPGRFSGRQFSNSRSEMNVSTLELGDSALYLCASSSRGQANTGELFFGEGSRLTVL.